This TCR beta chain appears in the sequencing data of a study of human T cells and chemical hapten exposure. This clonotype was observed many times. What it recognizes is unknown. Findings and limits, study-wide: PT1 expanded TCR numbers rose with patch test score.

The library tagged individual cDNA molecules with unique molecular identifiers. TCRdb fed the RACE reads into MiXCR, producing one record per CDR3 protein. The data hold 300,000 to 350,000 distinct CDR3 sequences, with around 7% observed a single time. Time point denoted: patch test 1, 2 weeks after DPC sensitization. As for treatment: therapeutic diphenylcyclopropenone sensitization with weekly scalp DPC. Unfractionated whole blood yielded the extracted total RNA. The V segment lost 5 bases and the J segment 5 bases; nucleotides outside the gene matches: 7. The CDR3 length is 14 residues. Per the germline V gene, CDR1 is SGHTA and CDR2 is FQGNSA.

The gene calls are TRBV7-2 and TRBJ2-5; the match to TRBD2 covers 8 bases. The sequence was collected from a woman younger than 35 with alopecia areata. Some clones in this sample may be carry-over from other donors' samples. The sequencing used whole blood, collected in connection with sensitization to the hapten diphenylcyclopropenone (DPC). This CDR3 is CASSPGTSLETQYF. The CDR3 bases are TGTGCCAGCAGCCCAGGGACTAGTCTGGAGACCCAGTACTTC.